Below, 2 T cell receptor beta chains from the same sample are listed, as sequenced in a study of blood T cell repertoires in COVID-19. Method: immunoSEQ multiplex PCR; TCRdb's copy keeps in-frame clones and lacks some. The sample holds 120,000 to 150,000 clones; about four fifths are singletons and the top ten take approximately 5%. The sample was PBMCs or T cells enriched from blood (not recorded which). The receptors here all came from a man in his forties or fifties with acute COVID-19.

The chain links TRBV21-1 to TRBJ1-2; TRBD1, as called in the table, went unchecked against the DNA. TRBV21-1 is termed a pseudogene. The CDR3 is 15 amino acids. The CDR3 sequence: CASSSREGQVYGYTF. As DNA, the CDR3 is TGTGCCAGCAGCTCGCGTGAGGGACAGGTCTATGGCTACACCTTC.

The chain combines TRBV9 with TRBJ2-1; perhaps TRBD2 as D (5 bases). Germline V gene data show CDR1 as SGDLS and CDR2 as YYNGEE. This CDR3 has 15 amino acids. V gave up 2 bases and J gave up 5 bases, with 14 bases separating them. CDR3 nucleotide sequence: TGTGCCAGCAGCGTGCGGGCTACCACCGACAATGAGCAGTTCTTC. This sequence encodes CASSVRATTDNEQFF.